These 12 T cell receptor delta chains originate from one sample sequenced in a study of γδ T cells in repeated Plasmodium falciparum infection. TCRdb re-called clones from the multiplex PCR reads using CATT. Of tens of thousands of delta-chain clones detected, over 1.5% appear once; the ten largest clones hold roughly 8.6%. Flow sorting of PBMC yielded separate Vgamma9/Vdelta2+ and Vdelta2-negative gammadelta T cell populations for bulk repertoire analysis. The sample taken for sequencing was gamma-delta T cells from blood. The source is a pool of human donors (malaria-infected and uninfected, not separated).

This clone occurred a few times. The amino acid sequence in TCRdb belongs to a much larger clone and departs from this DNA's translation at residue 13, likely a sequencing read error; the sequence shown is translated from the DNA. The chain uses TRDV1 and TRDJ1, with a tentative D call TRDD3 (6 bases). Assignment of the J gene here rests on matching the DNA to germline, because TCRdb gives none. Germline V lookup: CDR1 TSWWSYY, CDR2 QGS. This CDR3 is 21 amino acids long. CDR3 amino acids: CALGEIGLSTLTRGCSDKLIF. The CDR3 DNA reads as TGTGCTCTTGGGGAAATTGGACTAAGTACCCTTACTAGGGGATGTTCCGACAAACTCATCTTT.

This clone came up a few times. A read error likely explains this, since a far larger clone differs by one base. Other DNA sequences in the same sample also yield this CDR3. The rearrangement joins TRDV2 to TRDJ1, with D perhaps matching TRDD3 (6 bases). The J gene, missing from TCRdb, was assigned here through DNA to germline matching. CDR1 GEAIGNYY and CDR2 EKD come from the germline V gene. Between the trimmed V and J ends, which lost 0 bases and 0 bases, there was a span of 13 bases. The CDR3 sequence is 16 residues long. As DNA, the CDR3 is TGTGCCTGTGACACCGTTGGGGGTCGCTACACCGATAAACTCATCTTT. Protein sequence: CACDTVGGRYTDKLIF.

As for this clone: A read error likely explains why the TCRdb protein, taken from a much larger clone, differs from this DNA's translation at residue 4; the protein shown is translated from the DNA. This rearrangement joins TRDV2 to TRDJ1; no definite D call. TCRdb records no J gene; here it was assigned by comparing the DNA to germline. V lost 5 bases and J lost 4, with 13 bases in between. The CDR3 runs to 13 residues. Germline V gives CDR1 GEAIGNYY, CDR2 EKD. CDR3 protein: CACVSVGVDKLIF. The CDR3 bases are TGTGCCTGTGTCAGTGTAGGAGTCGATAAACTCATCTTT.

The table lists this clone with a few counts. A read error likely explains why the TCRdb protein, taken from a much larger clone, differs from this DNA's translation at residue 18; the protein shown is translated from the DNA. This rearrangement joins TRDV1 to TRDJ1; 11 bases fit TRDD3. No J gene was available from TCRdb, and it was assigned here by a germline match of the DNA. CDR1 and CDR2 from the germline V gene are TSWWSYY and QGS. This CDR3 has 23 amino acids. The V gene end was trimmed by 1 base and the J gene end by 5 bases; junction bases not matched to a gene: 27. DNA of the CDR3: TGTGCTCTTGGGGAACCTGGGCTATCTTTCTCGAACTGGGGGATATGGAGGCGAGATAAACTCATCTTT. This gives the protein CALGEPGLSFSNWGIWRRDKLIF.

This clone was counted only a few times. This DNA's translation and the protein TCRdb lists, from a much larger clone, do not match at residue 9, likely due to a read error; the protein shown is translated from the DNA. This chain uses TRDV2 with TRDJ1, with D possibly matching TRDD3 (6 bases). TCRdb carries no J gene annotation; the J gene was assigned here by matching the DNA with germline. From germline, CDR1 is GEAIGNYY and CDR2 EKD. With 0 bases removed from V and 7 bases from J, the gap between germline ends came to 14 bases. CDR3 size: 14 residues. The CDR3 region has the DNA TGTGCCTGTGACACCGTTGGGATAGGGTCTAAACTCATCTTT. It codes for CACDTVGIGSKLIF.

Regarding this clone: With a far larger clone one base away, a read error is the likely cause. The same CDR3 can be traced to other DNA sequences in this sample. The rearrangement uses TRDV3 and TRDJ1; D is possibly TRDD3 (6 bases). The CDR3 has 21 residues. V shed 3 bases and J shed 0 bases, with 35 bases lying between them. CDR1 TVYSNPD and CDR2 GDNSRS come from the germline V gene (reference sequence). The CDR3 sequence is CAFPSYPPWGPSLRYTDKLIF. CDR3 coding DNA: TGTGCCTTCCCCTCCTATCCTCCTTGGGGGCCCTCTTTGAGGTACACCGATAAACTCATCTTT.

This clone has ten or more counts. This likely traces to a read error, being one base from a far larger clone. The sample has other DNA sequences that encode this CDR3 too. This chain links TRDV2 with TRDJ1; 8 bases fit TRDD3. The J gene, missing from TCRdb, was assigned here through DNA to germline matching. CDR1 is GEAIGNYY, CDR2 EKD, per germline. This CDR3 is built from 17 residues. CDR3 in DNA: TGTGCCTGCGACACCGTCTCCGGGATACGAAACACCGATAAACTCATCTTT. Amino acid sequence: CACDTVSGIRNTDKLIF.

A few counts support this clone. The amino acid sequence in TCRdb belongs to a much larger clone and departs from this DNA's translation at residue 9, likely a sequencing read error; the sequence shown is translated from the DNA. The chain combines TRDV3 with TRDJ1; the D gene is possibly TRDD3 (6 bases). Trimming cost V 5 bases and J 0 bases, with 22 bases left between them. Germline assignment: CDR1 TVYSNPD and CDR2 GDNSRS (reference sequence). The CDR3 has 16 amino acids. This CDR3 reads CAPLSTGDAYTDKLIF. CDR3 DNA sequence: TGTGCCCCCTTATCCACCGGGGATGCGTACACCGATAAACTCATCTTT.

Comment on this clone: The translation of this DNA and the TCRdb protein of a much larger clone differ at residue 11, probably owing to a read error; the protein shown here is translated from the DNA. The V and J genes are TRDV1 and TRDJ1; 9 bases map to TRDD2. The V gene end was trimmed by 3 bases and the J gene end by 0 bases; junction bases not matched to a gene: 26. The CDR3 consists of 23 residues. From germline, CDR1 is TSWWSYY and CDR2 QGS. For the CDR3, the DNA is TGTGCTCTTGGGGATCTCCCTTCCTACCTGGTGGATATAGCCCATGCGTACACCGATAAACTCATCTTT. The encoded protein is CALGDLPSYLVDIAHAYTDKLIF.

In this sample, this clone turned up many times. A read error is possible here, since a much larger clone lies one base away. This chain's CDR3 is CALASIDKLIF. The CDR3 nucleotides read TGTGCTCTTGCTAGTATCGATAAACTCATCTTT. The chain links TRDV1 to TRDJ1; D unresolved. The J gene, left out of TCRdb, was set here by checking the DNA against germline. V was pared by 7 bases and J by 4 bases, with 7 bases between. Germline values: CDR1 TSWWSYY, CDR2 QGS. This CDR3 is 11 amino acids long.

This clone has more than one count but fewer than ten. TCRdb pairs this DNA with a much larger clone's protein that differs at residue 5, likely a read error; the protein shown was translated from the DNA. V gene TRDV1 combines with J gene TRDJ1; 11 bases are shared with TRDD3. In the absence of a J gene in TCRdb, the DNA was matched to germline to assign it here. The CDR3 is made up of 15 amino acids. Looked up from germline, CDR1 is TSWWSYY and CDR2 is QGS. Trimming cost V 4 bases and J 6 bases; bases outside gene matches: 7. The CDR3 protein is CALGGLSLGDNKLIF. In nucleotides, the CDR3 is TGTGCTCTTGGGGGACTCTCACTGGGGGATAATAAACTCATCTTT.

Concerning this clone: TCRdb assigns this DNA the protein of a much larger clone, which departs from its translation at residue 14; this likely reflects a read error, and the protein shown comes from translating the DNA. The CDR3 nucleotides are TGTGCCTGTGACACCTTACTGGGGGCCGCGGCCGATAAACCCATCTTT. Amino acids: CACDTLLGAAADKPIF. The chain joins TRDV2 to TRDJ1; 8 positions match TRDD3. Germline lookup yields CDR1 GEAIGNYY and CDR2 EKD. The CDR3 length is 16 residues.